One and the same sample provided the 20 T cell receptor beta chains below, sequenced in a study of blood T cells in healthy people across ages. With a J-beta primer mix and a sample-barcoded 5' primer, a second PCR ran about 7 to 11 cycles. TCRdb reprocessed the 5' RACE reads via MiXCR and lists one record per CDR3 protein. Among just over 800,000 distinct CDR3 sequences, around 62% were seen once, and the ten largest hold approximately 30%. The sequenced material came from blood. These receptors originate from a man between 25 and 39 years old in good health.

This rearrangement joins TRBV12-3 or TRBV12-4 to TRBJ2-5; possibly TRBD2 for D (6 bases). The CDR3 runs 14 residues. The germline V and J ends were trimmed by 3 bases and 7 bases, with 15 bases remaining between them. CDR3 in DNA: TGTGCCAGCAGTTTTGCAGGGATGGGGGGGACCCAGTACTTC. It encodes CASSFAGMGGTQYF.

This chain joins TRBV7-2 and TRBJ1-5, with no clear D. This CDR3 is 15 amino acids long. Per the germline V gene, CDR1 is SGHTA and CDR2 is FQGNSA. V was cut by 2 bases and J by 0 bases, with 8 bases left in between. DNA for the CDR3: TGTGCCAGCAGCTTACTCAGGTCTAGCAATCAGCCCCAGCATTTT. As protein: CASSLLRSSNQPQHF.

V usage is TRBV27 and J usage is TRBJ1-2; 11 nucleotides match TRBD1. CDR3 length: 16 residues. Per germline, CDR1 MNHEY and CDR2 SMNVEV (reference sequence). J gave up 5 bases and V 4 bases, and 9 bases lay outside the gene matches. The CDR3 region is CASSSRDRGAQYGYTF. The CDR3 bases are TGTGCCAGCAGTTCACGGGACAGGGGGGCCCAATATGGCTACACCTTC.

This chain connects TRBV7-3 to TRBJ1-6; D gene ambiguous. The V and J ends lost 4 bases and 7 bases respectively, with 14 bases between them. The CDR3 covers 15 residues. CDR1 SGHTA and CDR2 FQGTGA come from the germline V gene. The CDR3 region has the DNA TGTGCCAGCAGCTCCCATAGCGGTGAAAATTCACCCCTCCACTTT. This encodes CASSSHSGENSPLHF.

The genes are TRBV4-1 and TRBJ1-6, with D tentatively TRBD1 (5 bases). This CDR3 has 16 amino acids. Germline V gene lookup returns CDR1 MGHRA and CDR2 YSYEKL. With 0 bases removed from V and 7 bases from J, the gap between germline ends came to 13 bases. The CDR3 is CASSQDPVRGNSPLHF. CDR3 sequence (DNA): TGCGCCAGCAGCCAAGATCCAGTAAGGGGAAATTCACCCCTCCACTTT.

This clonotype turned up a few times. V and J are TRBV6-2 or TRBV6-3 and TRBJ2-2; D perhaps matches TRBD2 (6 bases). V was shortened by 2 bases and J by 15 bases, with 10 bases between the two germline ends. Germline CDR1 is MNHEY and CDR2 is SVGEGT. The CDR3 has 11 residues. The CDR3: CASSYETGVFF. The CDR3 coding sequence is TGTGCCAGCAGTTACGAGACGGGGGTGTTTTTT.

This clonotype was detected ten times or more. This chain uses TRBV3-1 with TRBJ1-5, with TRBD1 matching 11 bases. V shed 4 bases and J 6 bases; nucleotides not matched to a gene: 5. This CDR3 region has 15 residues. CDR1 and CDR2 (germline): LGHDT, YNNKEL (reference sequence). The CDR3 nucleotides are TGTGCCAGCAGCCCGGGGACAGGGGGAACTCAGCCCCAGCATTTT. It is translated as CASSPGTGGTQPQHF.

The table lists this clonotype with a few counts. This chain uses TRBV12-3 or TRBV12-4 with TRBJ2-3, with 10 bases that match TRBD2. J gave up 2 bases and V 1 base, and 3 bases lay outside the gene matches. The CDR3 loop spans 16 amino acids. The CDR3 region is CASSLGSGGHTDTQYF. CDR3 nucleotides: TGTGCCAGCAGTTTAGGTAGCGGGGGGCACACAGATACGCAGTATTTT.

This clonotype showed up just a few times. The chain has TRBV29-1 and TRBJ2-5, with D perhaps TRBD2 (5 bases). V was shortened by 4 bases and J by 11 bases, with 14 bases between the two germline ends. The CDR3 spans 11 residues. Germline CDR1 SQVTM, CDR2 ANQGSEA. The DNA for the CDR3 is TGCAGCGTTGTAGGGCCTGGGGAGCAGTACTTC. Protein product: CSVVGPGEQYF.

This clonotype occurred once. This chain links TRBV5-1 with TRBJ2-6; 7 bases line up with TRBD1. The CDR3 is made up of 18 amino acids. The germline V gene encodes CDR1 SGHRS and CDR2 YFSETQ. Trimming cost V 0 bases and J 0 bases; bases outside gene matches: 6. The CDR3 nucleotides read TGCGCCAGCAGCTTGGTTTCCAGGGGGAGCTCTGGGGCCAACGTCCTGACTTTC. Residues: CASSLVSRGSSGANVLTF.

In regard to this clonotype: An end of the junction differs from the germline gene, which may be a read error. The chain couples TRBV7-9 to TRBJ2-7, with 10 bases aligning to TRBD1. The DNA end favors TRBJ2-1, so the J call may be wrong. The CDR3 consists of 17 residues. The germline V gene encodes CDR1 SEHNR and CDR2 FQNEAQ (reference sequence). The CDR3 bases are TGTGCCAGCAGACCAATCGAAGGGGGACAGGGGCACAATGATCAGTTCTTC. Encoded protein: CASRPIEGGQGHNDQFF.

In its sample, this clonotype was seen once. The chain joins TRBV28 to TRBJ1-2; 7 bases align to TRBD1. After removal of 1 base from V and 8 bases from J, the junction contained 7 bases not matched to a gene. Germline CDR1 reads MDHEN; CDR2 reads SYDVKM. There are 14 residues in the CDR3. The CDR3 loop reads CASSLSGRGRGYTF. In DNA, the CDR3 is TGTGCCAGCAGTTTATCGGGAAGGGGGCGAGGCTACACCTTC.

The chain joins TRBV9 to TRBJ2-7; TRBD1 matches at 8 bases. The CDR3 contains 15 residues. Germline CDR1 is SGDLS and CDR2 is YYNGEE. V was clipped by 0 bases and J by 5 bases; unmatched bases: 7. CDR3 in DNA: TGTGCCAGCAGCGTAGTAGGACAGGGAAGGGACGAGCAGTACTTC. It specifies CASSVVGQGRDEQYF.

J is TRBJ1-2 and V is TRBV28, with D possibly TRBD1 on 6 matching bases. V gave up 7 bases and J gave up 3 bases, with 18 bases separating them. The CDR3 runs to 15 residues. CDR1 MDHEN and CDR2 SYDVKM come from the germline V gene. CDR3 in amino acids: CASTAVRGEHYGYTF. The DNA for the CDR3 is TGTGCCAGCACCGCTGTGAGGGGGGAGCACTATGGCTACACCTTC.

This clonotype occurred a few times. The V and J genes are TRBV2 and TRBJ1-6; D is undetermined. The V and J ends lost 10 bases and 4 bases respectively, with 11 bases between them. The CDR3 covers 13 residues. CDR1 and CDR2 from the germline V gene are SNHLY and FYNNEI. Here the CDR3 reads CATRGSYNSPLHF. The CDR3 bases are TGTGCCACACGGGGTTCTTATAATTCACCCCTCCACTTT.

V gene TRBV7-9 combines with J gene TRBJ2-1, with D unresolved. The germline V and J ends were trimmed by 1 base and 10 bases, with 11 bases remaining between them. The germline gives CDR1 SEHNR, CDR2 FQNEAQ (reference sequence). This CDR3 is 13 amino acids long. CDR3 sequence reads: CASSLDRLGEQFF. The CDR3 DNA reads TGTGCCAGCAGCTTAGACCGTCTTGGGGAGCAGTTCTTC.

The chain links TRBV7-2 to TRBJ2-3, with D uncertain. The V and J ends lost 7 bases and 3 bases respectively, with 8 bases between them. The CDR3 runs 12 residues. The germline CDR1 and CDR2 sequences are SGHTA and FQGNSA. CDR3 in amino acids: CASNSWTDTQYF. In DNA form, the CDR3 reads TGTGCCAGCAACTCATGGACAGATACGCAGTATTTT. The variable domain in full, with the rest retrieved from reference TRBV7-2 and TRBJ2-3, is GAGVSQSPSNKVTEKGKDVELRCDPISGHTALYWYRQSLGQGLEFLIYFQGNSAPDKSGLPSDRFSAERTGGSVSTLTIQRTQQEDSAVYLCASNSWTDTQYFGPGTRLTVL.

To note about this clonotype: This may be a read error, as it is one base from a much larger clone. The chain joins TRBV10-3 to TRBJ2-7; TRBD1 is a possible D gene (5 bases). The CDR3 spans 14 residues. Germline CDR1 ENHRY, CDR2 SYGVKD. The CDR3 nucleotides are TGTGTCATCAGTGAGGCCGACAGATCCTACGAGCAGTACTTC. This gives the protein CVISEADRSYEQYF.

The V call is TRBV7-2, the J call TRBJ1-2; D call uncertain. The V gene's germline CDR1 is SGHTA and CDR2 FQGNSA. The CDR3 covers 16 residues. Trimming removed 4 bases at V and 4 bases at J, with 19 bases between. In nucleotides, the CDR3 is TGTGCCAGCAGCTCCCCAGTCATGGGAATCCTCTATGGCTACACCTTC. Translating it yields CASSSPVMGILYGYTF. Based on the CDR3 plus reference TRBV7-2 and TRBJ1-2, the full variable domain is GAGVSQSPSNKVTEKGKDVELRCDPISGHTALYWYRQSLGQGLEFLIYFQGNSAPDKSGLPSDRFSAERTGGSVSTLTIQRTQQEDSAVYLCASSSPVMGILYGYTFGSGTRLTVV.

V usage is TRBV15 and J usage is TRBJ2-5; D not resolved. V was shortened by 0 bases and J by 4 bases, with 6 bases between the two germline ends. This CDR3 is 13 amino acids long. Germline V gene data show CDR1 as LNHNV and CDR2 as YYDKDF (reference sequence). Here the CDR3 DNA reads TGTGCCACCAGCAGAGATGGAGCAGAGACCCAGTACTTC. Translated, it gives CATSRDGAETQYF.